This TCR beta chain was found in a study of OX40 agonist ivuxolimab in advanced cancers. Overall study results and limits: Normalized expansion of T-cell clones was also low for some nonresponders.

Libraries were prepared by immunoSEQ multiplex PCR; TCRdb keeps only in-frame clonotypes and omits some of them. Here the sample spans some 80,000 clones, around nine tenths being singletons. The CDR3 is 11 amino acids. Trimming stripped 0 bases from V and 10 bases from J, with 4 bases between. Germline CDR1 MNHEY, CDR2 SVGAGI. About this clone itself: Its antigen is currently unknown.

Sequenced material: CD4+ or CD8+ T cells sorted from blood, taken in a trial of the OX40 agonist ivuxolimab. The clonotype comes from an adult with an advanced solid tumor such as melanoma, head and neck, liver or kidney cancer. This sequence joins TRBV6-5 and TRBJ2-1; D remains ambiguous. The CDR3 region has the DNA TGTGCCAGCAGTTACTCGAGCGAGCAGTTCTTC. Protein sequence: CASSYSSEQFF.